Listed below are T cell receptor beta chains from one sample, sequenced in a study of T cells in Graves' hyperthyroidism and ophthalmopathy. One entry per CDR3 protein results from TCRdb running MiXCR on the multiplex PCR reads. The repertoire holds around 340,000 distinct CDR3 sequences, around a sixth seen once, with around a third in the top ten. The specimen was blood. The receptors shown here come from a young man with Graves' hyperthyroidism. Each CDR3 is given without its conserved first and last residue. Each record gives: J gene, V gene, CDR3 protein.

>TRBJ2-7|TRBV6-7
ASLTRTSGGYEQY
>TRBJ2-3|TRBV2
ANPTGDGTDTQY
>TRBJ2-7|TRBV27
ASSLSKNGAYEQY
>TRBJ1-3|TRBV19
ASSMGTAGNTIY
>TRBJ2-3|TRBV27
ASSFRFVQRDTQY
>TRBJ2-7|TRBV13
ASSLGPSYEQY
>TRBJ1-1|TRBV29-1
SPPRTGESRRTEAF
>TRBJ2-5|TRBV9
ASSDRTSGQETQY
>TRBJ2-7|TRBV20-1
SAKRLHELYEQY
>TRBJ2-1|TRBV4-1
ASSHLRGTGGAYNEQF
>TRBJ1-6|TRBV19
ASRGNSPLH
>TRBJ2-1|TRBV12-3/TRBV12-4
ASSFSGRENNEQF
>TRBJ2-1|TRBV27
ASRGGGASSYNEQF
>TRBJ2-3|TRBV20-1
SASNGSSVDTQY
>TRBJ2-2|TRBV12-5
ASSSGQGASGELF
>TRBJ1-2|TRBV27
ASSLDAWTGGHYGYT
>TRBJ1-5|TRBV2
ASSAGRNQPQH
>TRBJ2-7|TRBV28
ASSPYPGAQSSYEQY
>TRBJ2-3|TRBV12-3/TRBV12-4
ASTLTSTSDTQY
>TRBJ1-5|TRBV4-1
ASSQSPVEGGYQPQH
>TRBJ2-2|TRBV24-1
ATSERQTGELF
>TRBJ2-7|TRBV5-1
ASCRLEANGVQY
>TRBJ2-1|TRBV29-1
SVEGDRTYNEQF
>TRBJ1-1|TRBV10-1
ASSEAGYTEAF
>TRBJ2-1|TRBV28
ASRFGLGVGEQF
>TRBJ2-1|TRBV12-5
ASGLFQRLAYVATYNEQF
>TRBJ2-3|TRBV30
AWKGGSGADTQY
>TRBJ2-7|TRBV28
ASSPQGWGRISYEQY